This section outlines one T cell receptor beta chain sequence together with its context. The length of the CDR3 is 13 residues. Germline V lookup: CDR1 GTSNPN, CDR2 SVGIG (reference sequence). The V and J ends lost 0 bases and 4 bases respectively, with 9 bases between them. The source of the sample is a study of blood T cell repertoires in COVID-19. Study in general: PBMCs, B-cell-depleted T cells, or T cells provided the cDNA or gDNA that made up the material.

In the study's own analysis: For nucleated cells, counts were estimated from reference gene primer amplification. Libraries were prepared by immunoSEQ multiplex PCR; TCRdb keeps only in-frame clonotypes and omits some of them. V, J and clone size derive from that table, while D and trimming were established from the DNA sequence. Of 340,000 or so clones detected, roughly 91% appear once; the ten largest clones hold 1%. The chain combines TRBV30 with TRBJ2-5; possibly TRBD2 for D (5 bases). The sequencing input was peripheral blood. The sequence derives from a man in his forties or fifties with active or convalescent COVID-19. In DNA, the CDR3 is TGTGCCTGGAGTGTCAAGGCGGGAGAGACCCAGTACTTC. Its protein product is CAWSVKAGETQYF.